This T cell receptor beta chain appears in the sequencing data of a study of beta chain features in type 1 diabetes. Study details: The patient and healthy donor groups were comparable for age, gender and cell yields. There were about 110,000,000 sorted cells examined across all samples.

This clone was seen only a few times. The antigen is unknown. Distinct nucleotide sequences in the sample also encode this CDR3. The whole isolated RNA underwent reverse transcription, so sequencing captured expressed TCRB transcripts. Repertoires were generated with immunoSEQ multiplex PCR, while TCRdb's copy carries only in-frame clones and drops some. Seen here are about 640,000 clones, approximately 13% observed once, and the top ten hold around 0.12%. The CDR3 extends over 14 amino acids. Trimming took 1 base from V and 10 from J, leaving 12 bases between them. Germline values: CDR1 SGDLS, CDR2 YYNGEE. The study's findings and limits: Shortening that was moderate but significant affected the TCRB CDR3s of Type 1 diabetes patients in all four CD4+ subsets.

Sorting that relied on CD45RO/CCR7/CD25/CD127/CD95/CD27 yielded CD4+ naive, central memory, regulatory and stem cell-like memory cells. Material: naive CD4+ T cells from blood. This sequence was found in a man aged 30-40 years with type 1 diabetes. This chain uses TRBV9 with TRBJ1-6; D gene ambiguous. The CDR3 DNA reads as TGTGCCAGCAGCGTATCGCCAGGCGGGTCACCCCTCCACTTT. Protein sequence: CASSVSPGGSPLHF.